Listed here is a single T cell receptor (beta chain). Its antigen is undetermined. Mismatch with germline at one junction end may stem from a read error. Looked up from germline, CDR1 is SGHTA and CDR2 is FQGTGA. There are 18 residues in the CDR3. This specimen belongs to a study of blood T cells in healthy people across ages. Whole-study results and caveats: It was not known whether donors were CMV positive (a possible confounder of expanded clonotype changes).

In terms of origin and age, donors were healthy Caucasian individuals from Russia aged roughly 6 to 95. A second PCR of 7 to 11 cycles used a sample-barcoded 5' primer and a J-beta primer mix. TCRdb called the 5' RACE reads again in MiXCR, with one record for every CDR3 protein. Altogether 1.5 million to 2 million distinct CDR3 sequences are present, about 35% being singletons, with the ten largest covering 10% to 12%. The source material was blood. This TCR was recovered from a young woman in good health. This chain joins TRBV7-3 and TRBJ1-6; TRBD1 matches 8 bases. CDR3 in amino acids: CTSSLDREGVRRTSPLHF. In DNA form, the CDR3 reads TGTACCAGCAGCTTGGACAGGGAGGGGGTTAGGAGAACTTCACCCCTCCACTTT.